A selection of T cell receptor beta chains follows, all from one sample in a study of blood T cell repertoires in COVID-19. Libraries were prepared by immunoSEQ multiplex PCR; TCRdb keeps only in-frame clonotypes and omits some of them. The sample includes a few hundred thousand clones, 89% seen only once; the top ten take just under 9.5%. Sequencing was carried out using PBMCs or T cells enriched from blood (not recorded which). Receptors were obtained from a woman aged 25 to 39 who had recovered from COVID-19. The CDR3 runs from the conserved cysteine through the conserved F or W. A D gene is named only where the DNA matches it firmly. The listing skips clone size in some rows; elsewhere it reads once, few, many or a size class.

clone size	V gene	D gene	J gene	CDR3 length	CDR3 protein	CDR3 DNA
NA	TRBV11-2	NA	TRBJ2-5	12	CASSPPGETQYF	TGTGCCAGCAGCCCCCCGGGGGAGACCCAGTACTTC
NA	TRBV7-2	TRBD2	TRBJ2-7	15	CASSLEWGGRREQYF	TGTGCCAGCAGCTTAGAGTGGGGCGGGAGGAGAGAGCAGTACTTC
NA	TRBV7-8	TRBD1	TRBJ2-5	14	CASSLGTGGETQYF	TGTGCCAGCAGCTTAGGAACAGGGGGGGAGACCCAGTACTTC
NA	TRBV7-2	NA	TRBJ1-5	16	CASSLMGLSNNQPQHF	TGTGCCAGCAGCTTAATGGGGCTCAGTAACAATCAGCCCCAGCATTTT
once	TRBV2	NA	TRBJ1-1	14	CATQQEGGITEAFF	TGTGCCACCCAACAGGAGGGGGGGATCACTGAAGCTTTCTTT
NA	TRBV23-1	NA	TRBJ2-2	16	CASSHAKGENTGELFF	TGCGCCAGCAGTCACGCAAAAGGGGAGAACACCGGGGAGCTGTTTTTT
NA	TRBV11-1	NA	TRBJ2-7	14	CASSLSLYSDEQYF	TGTGCCAGCAGCCTCTCGCTATATAGTGACGAGCAGTACTTC
once	TRBV12-5	NA	TRBJ1-5	13	CASGLSRPQPQHF	TGTGCTAGTGGTTTGTCCCGTCCCCAGCCCCAGCATTTT
NA	TRBV13	TRBD2	TRBJ2-1	17	CASSRLEAGRDYNEQFF	TGTGCCAGCAGCCGATTGGAAGCGGGAAGGGACTACAATGAGCAGTTCTTC
NA	TRBV9	TRBD2	TRBJ2-7	20	CASSVATGVAGGSASYEQYF	TGTGCCAGCAGCGTAGCTACGGGAGTAGCGGGAGGATCGGCGTCCTACGAGCAGTACTTC
few	TRBV5-4	TRBD2	TRBJ2-1	16	CASSLIAGEGRNEQFF	TGTGCCAGCAGCTTAATAGCGGGAGAAGGGAGGAATGAGCAGTTCTTC
NA	TRBV7-2	TRBD2	TRBJ2-1	15	CASSLELAGRNEQFF	TGTGCCAGCAGCTTAGAACTAGCGGGCCGAAATGAGCAGTTCTTC
NA	TRBV3-1/TRBV3-2	TRBD1	TRBJ1-5	17	CASSQEGDRGRGQPQHF	TGTGCCAGCAGCCAAGAGGGGGACAGGGGGCGCGGTCAGCCCCAGCATTTT
NA	TRBV6-5	TRBD1	TRBJ1-1	15	CASSLDRGSVTEAFF	TGTGCCAGCAGCCTGGACAGGGGGTCTGTTACTGAAGCTTTCTTT
NA	TRBV27	TRBD1	TRBJ1-5	16	CATRKGQGVLGQPQHF	TGTGCCACCCGGAAGGGACAGGGGGTTTTGGGACAGCCCCAGCATTTT
NA	TRBV7-8	TRBD2	TRBJ2-1	19	CASSLVGTSGPRSYNEQFF	TGTGCCAGCAGCTTAGTTGGGACTAGCGGGCCCCGCTCCTACAATGAGCAGTTCTTC
NA	TRBV27	NA	TRBJ1-4	14	CASSLGLGGEKLFF	TGTGCCAGCAGTCTAGGACTGGGTGGGGAAAAACTGTTTTTT
many	TRBV7-9	TRBD1	TRBJ1-6	16	CASSLALEGGDSPLHF	TGTGCCAGCAGCTTAGCGCTCGAAGGGGGCGATTCACCCCTCCACTTT
NA	TRBV28	TRBD1	TRBJ1-5	14	CASSSEGAIQPQHF	TGTGCCAGCAGTTCCGAGGGGGCGATTCAGCCCCAGCATTTT
NA	TRBV2	NA	TRBJ2-5	15	CASTSQTIYQETQYF	TGTGCCAGCACCTCACAGACAATTTACCAAGAGACCCAGTACTTC
NA	TRBV19	NA	TRBJ1-1	13	CASSIVTPGEAFF	TGTGCCAGTAGTATAGTTACCCCAGGGGAAGCTTTCTTT
NA	TRBV28	NA	TRBJ1-2	11	CASSFSGGYTF	TGTGCCAGCAGTTTCTCGGGTGGCTACACCTTC
NA	TRBV13	NA	TRBJ2-1	14	CASSLLAGLTEQFF	TGTGCCAGCAGCTTGTTAGCCGGACTAACTGAGCAGTTCTTC
NA	TRBV28	NA	TRBJ2-2	15	CASSFPRKGTGELFF	TGTGCCAGCAGTTTTCCTAGAAAAGGCACCGGGGAGCTGTTTTTT
NA	TRBV5-1	TRBD2	TRBJ2-5	15	CASRIGLAGGLTQYF	TGCGCCAGCAGAATTGGACTAGCGGGAGGGCTGACCCAGTACTTC
few	TRBV7-9	TRBD2	TRBJ2-5	15	CASSQTSGSAETQYF	TGTGCCAGCAGCCAGACTAGCGGGAGTGCGGAGACCCAGTACTTC
NA	TRBV2	NA	TRBJ1-3	15	CASSESRSSGNTIYF	TGTGCCAGCAGTGAGTCTCGGAGCTCTGGAAACACCATATATTTT
NA	TRBV11-2	NA	TRBJ1-6	15	CASSLGSDDYSPLHF	TGTGCCAGCAGCTTAGGGTCAGATGACTATTCACCCCTCCACTTT
NA	TRBV19	NA	TRBJ1-5	13	CASSPGEGKPQHF	TGTGCCAGTAGTCCAGGGGAGGGGAAGCCCCAGCATTTT
NA	TRBV2	TRBD1	TRBJ1-2	12	CASKGTAHGYTF	TGTGCCAGTAAAGGGACAGCCCATGGCTACACCTTC
NA	TRBV18	TRBD1	TRBJ1-1	16	CASSPFTGTANTEAFF	TGTGCCAGCTCACCATTTACCGGGACAGCGAACACTGAAGCTTTCTTT
NA	TRBV5-1	TRBD1	TRBJ1-4	13	CASSWNDRALSFF	TGCGCCAGCAGCTGGAATGACAGGGCCTTATCGTTTTTT
NA	TRBV6-5	NA	TRBJ2-5	11	CASTIEGAQYF	TGTGCCAGCACCATAGAAGGGGCCCAGTACTTC
NA	TRBV5-6	NA	TRBJ2-7	14	CASSLLQVSYEQYF	TGTGCCAGCAGCTTGCTTCAGGTATCCTACGAGCAGTACTTC
NA	TRBV18	TRBD1	TRBJ1-3	16	CASSPLQQGTRNTIYF	TGTGCCAGCTCACCACTTCAACAGGGGACTCGAAACACCATATATTTT
NA	TRBV3-1/TRBV3-2	NA	TRBJ2-5	15	CASSQLLGREETQYF	TGTGCCAGCAGCCAACTCCTCGGGCGGGAAGAGACCCAGTACTTC
once	TRBV7-9	NA	TRBJ1-1	12	CASSLDRLLAFF	TGTGCCAGCAGCTTAGACAGGTTGTTAGCTTTCTTT
NA	TRBV28	NA	TRBJ2-7	14	CASSEVYTRYEQYF	TGTGCCAGCAGTGAGGTGTACACTCGCTACGAGCAGTACTTC
NA	TRBV5-1	TRBD1	TRBJ1-2	15	CASSRQGGPRYGYTF	TGCGCCAGCTCTCGACAGGGAGGCCCTCGCTATGGCTACACCTTC
NA	TRBV10-3	NA	TRBJ1-1	15	CAISEGPGLTKEAFF	TGTGCCATCAGTGAGGGTCCAGGGTTGACCAAAGAAGCTTTCTTT
NA	TRBV30	TRBD2	TRBJ2-1	17	CAWSGTSFTFSYNEQFF	TGTGCCTGGAGTGGGACTAGCTTTACTTTCTCCTACAATGAGCAGTTCTTC
few	TRBV28	TRBD1	TRBJ1-2	13	CASRGDSLYGYTF	TGTGCCAGCAGGGGGGACAGCCTCTATGGCTACACCTTC
NA	TRBV27	TRBD1	TRBJ1-4	14	CASRPDRGGEKLFF	TGTGCCAGCAGACCGGACAGGGGTGGTGAAAAACTGTTTTTT
NA	TRBV7-2	TRBD1	TRBJ1-2	18	CASRSFRDRVIANYGYTF	TGTGCCAGCAGATCTTTCCGGGACAGGGTTATTGCTAACTATGGCTACACCTTC
NA	TRBV10-2	NA	TRBJ2-7	17	CASSATPPRGTSYEQYF	TGCGCCAGCAGCGCCACCCCCCCGCGGGGAACCTCCTACGAGCAGTACTTC
NA	TRBV19	TRBD1	TRBJ2-3	14	CASSITGGTDTQYF	TGTGCCAGTAGTATTACAGGGGGAACAGATACGCAGTATTTT
NA	TRBV28	NA	TRBJ1-4	16	CASTLFEGGGNEKLFF	TGTGCCAGCACGCTCTTCGAGGGAGGTGGCAATGAAAAACTGTTTTTT
NA	TRBV7-6	NA	TRBJ2-1	15	CASSWGQGGGNEQFF	TGTGCCAGCAGCTGGGGCCAGGGAGGAGGGAATGAGCAGTTCTTC
once	TRBV7-9	TRBD1	TRBJ1-3	16	CASSSTTGLSGNTIYF	TGTGCCAGCAGCTCCACGACAGGGCTGTCTGGAAACACCATATATTTT
NA	TRBV21-1	NA	TRBJ2-7	23	CASSKKWERKLAGPCISSYEQYF	TGTGCCAGCAGCAAAAAGTGGGAGCGAAAGCTAGCGGGACCATGCATCAGCTCCTACGAGCAGTACTTC
NA	TRBV30	TRBD2	TRBJ2-1	14	CAWSSGSSYNEQFF	TGTGCCTGGTCTAGCGGCAGCTCCTACAATGAGCAGTTCTTC
few	TRBV18	TRBD2	TRBJ2-7	16	CASSLELAGGLNEQYF	TGTGCCAGCTCATTAGAGCTAGCGGGAGGTCTCAACGAGCAGTACTTC
NA	TRBV18	TRBD1	TRBJ2-5	15	CASSAREGAGETQYF	TGTGCCAGCTCAGCCCGCGAGGGGGCGGGAGAGACCCAGTACTTC
once	TRBV6-5	NA	TRBJ2-7	16	CASSYSFAPAFREQYF	TGTGCCAGCAGTTACTCTTTCGCTCCTGCCTTTCGGGAGCAGTACTTC
NA	TRBV11-2	NA	TRBJ2-5	11	CASSQQETQYF	TGTGCCAGCAGCCAACAAGAGACCCAGTACTTC
NA	TRBV2	NA	TRBJ1-1	14	CASSPEQGVTEAFF	TGTGCCAGCAGTCCCGAACAGGGTGTCACTGAAGCTTTCTTT
NA	TRBV11-2	NA	TRBJ1-4	15	CASSLRGGPNEKLFF	TGTGCCAGCAGCTTAAGGGGTGGGCCAAATGAAAAACTGTTTTTT
NA	TRBV10-1	TRBD1	TRBJ1-4	12	CASSDYRGGLFF	TGCGCCAGCAGTGATTACAGGGGTGGACTGTTTTTT
NA	TRBV2	TRBD1	TRBJ1-4	16	CASSPDSGGLSEKLFF	TGTGCCAGCAGTCCTGATTCAGGGGGCCTAAGTGAAAAACTGTTTTTT